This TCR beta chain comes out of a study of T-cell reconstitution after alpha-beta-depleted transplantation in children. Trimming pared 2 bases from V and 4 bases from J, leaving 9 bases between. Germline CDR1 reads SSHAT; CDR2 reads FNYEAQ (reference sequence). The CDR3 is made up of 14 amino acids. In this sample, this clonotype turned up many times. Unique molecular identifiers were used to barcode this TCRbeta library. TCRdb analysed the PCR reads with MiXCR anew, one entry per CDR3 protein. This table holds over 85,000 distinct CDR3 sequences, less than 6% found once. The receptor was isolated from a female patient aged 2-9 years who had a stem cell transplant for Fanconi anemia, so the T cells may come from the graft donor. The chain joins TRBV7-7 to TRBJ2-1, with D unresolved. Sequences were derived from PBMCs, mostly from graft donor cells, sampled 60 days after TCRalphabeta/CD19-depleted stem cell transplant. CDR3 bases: TGTGCCAGCAGCTTATCGCAGGAGTACAATGAGCAGTTCTTC. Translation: CASSLSQEYNEQFF.